A few counts support the clone carrying this T cell receptor (beta chain). Losses at the gene ends were 6 bases for V and 5 bases for J; bases not matched to a gene: 7. The germline CDR1 and CDR2 sequences are LNHDA and SQIVND (reference sequence). The CDR3 spans 15 residues. The data stem from a study of blood T cell repertoires in COVID-19. Some clones are missing from TCRdb's copy, which holds only in-frame ones; the method was immunoSEQ multiplex PCR. Here the sample spans approximately 37,000 clones, more than 75% being singletons. Sample: peripheral blood. The source is a man of 80 years or more with active COVID-19. V and J are TRBV19 and TRBJ2-2; 9 bases are shared with TRBD2. Here the CDR3 reads CASRFSGRRTGELFF. The CDR3 coding sequence is TGTGCCAGTAGATTTAGCGGGAGACGGACCGGGGAGCTGTTTTTT.